This entry lists 10 T cell receptor beta chains sequenced from one sample in a study of cytomegalovirus exposure and HLA in healthy donors. PCR amplification relied on 60 Vbeta primers (plus 13 Jbeta primers). Profiling relied on immunoSEQ multiplex PCR, and the TCRdb table lists in-frame clones only, not all of them. The data show roughly 190,000 clones, roughly 80% seen once. The sample was PBMCs. The receptors come from a woman aged 18-30 years in good health and CMV-seronegative.

This clone appeared a single time. The chain has TRBV9 and TRBJ2-7; 9 bases map to TRBD2. The CDR3 spans 16 residues. J was trimmed by 2 bases and V by 2 bases; bases with no gene match: 8. The germline gives CDR1 SGDLS, CDR2 YYNGEE. CDR3 DNA sequence: TGTGCCAGCAGCGTTGGTGGAGCTAGCGGGACCTACGAGCAGTACTTC. Translating gives CASSVGGASGTYEQYF.

J is TRBJ2-2 and V is TRBV6-5; 8 bases match TRBD2. Germline trimming cut 0 bases from V and 4 bases from J; bases unmatched to any gene: 4. The CDR3 has 16 amino acids. Germline V gene data show CDR1 as MNHEY and CDR2 as SVGAGI. In DNA form, the CDR3 reads TGTGCCAGCAGTTACTCTAGCGGGGCTACCACCGGGGAGCTGTTTTTT. Translation: CASSYSSGATTGELFF.

V usage is TRBV5-1 and J usage is TRBJ2-3; TRBD1 matches at 8 bases. After removal of 1 base from V and 5 bases from J, the junction contained 3 bases not matched to a gene. The germline V gene encodes CDR1 SGHRS and CDR2 YFSETQ. The CDR3 sequence is 14 residues long. CDR3 DNA sequence: TGCGCCAGCAGCTTGACAGGGGGGATAGATACGCAGTATTTT. It specifies CASSLTGGIDTQYF.

The chain has TRBV6-1 and TRBJ1-2, with 8 bases matching TRBD1. The CDR3 covers 16 residues. The germline V gene encodes CDR1 MNHNS and CDR2 SASEGT. J gave up 5 bases and V 0 bases, and 8 bases lay outside the gene matches. This CDR3 is CASSEAFRGRSYGYTF. The CDR3 bases are TGTGCCAGCAGTGAAGCGTTCAGGGGGCGTTCTTATGGCTACACCTTC.

The rearrangement uses TRBV4-1 and TRBJ1-4, with D unresolved. The CDR3 contains 15 residues. V was cut by 6 bases and J by 2 bases, with 13 bases left in between. Germline CDR1 reads MGHRA; CDR2 reads YSYEKL. CDR3 loop: CASSIYGTTNEKLFF. The CDR3 DNA follows: TGCGCCAGCAGTATATACGGTACTACTAATGAAAAACTGTTTTTT.

This clone was observed a handful of times. The chain links TRBV11-2 to TRBJ2-7; TRBD2 aligns across 8 bases. The V and J ends lost 3 bases and 0 bases, in that order; junction bases with no gene match: 13. CDR3 length: 18 amino acids. The germline V gene encodes CDR1 SGHAT and CDR2 FQNNGV. The CDR3, as DNA: TGTGCCAGCAGCTTTTGGGGACTCGGCGGGGGGAACTCCTACGAGCAGTACTTC. Translating it yields CASSFWGLGGGNSYEQYF.

The chain's CDR3 is CASRDGTSISYNEQFF. Written as DNA, the CDR3 is TGTGCCAGTAGAGACGGGACTAGCATCTCCTACAATGAGCAGTTCTTC. The rearrangement uses TRBV2 and TRBJ2-1; 9 nucleotides align to TRBD2. V lost 9 bases and J lost 0; bases outside the gene matches: 9. Germline V gene sequence: CDR1 SNHLY, CDR2 FYNNEI. This CDR3 has 16 residues. Filled out from reference TRBV2 and TRBJ2-1, the complete variable domain reads EPEVTQTPSHQVTQMGQEVILRCVPISNHLYFYWYRQILGQKVEFLVSFYNNEISEKSEIFDDQFSVERPDGSNFTLKIRSTKLEDSAMYFCASRDGTSISYNEQFFGPGTRLTVL.

The chain uses TRBV5-1 and TRBJ2-5; 7 bases fit TRBD2. The CDR3 totals 15 residues. V lost 1 base, J lost 5 bases, and 8 bases stayed unmatched. Germline CDR1 reads SGHRS; CDR2 reads YFSETQ. Here the CDR3 DNA reads TGCGCCAGCAGCTTGTACGGGAGGCCGGGGGAGACCCAGTACTTC. Translated, it gives CASSLYGRPGETQYF.

The genes are TRBV18 and TRBJ1-5, with D possibly being TRBD1 (5 bases). This CDR3 is built from 14 residues. V was trimmed by 5 bases and J by 0 bases, leaving 8 bases between them. Germline V gene lookup returns CDR1 KGHSH and CDR2 LQKENI. The CDR3 nucleotides are TGTGCCAGCTCAGTGCAGGGTAGCAATCAGCCCCAGCATTTT. Translation: CASSVQGSNQPQHF.

This clone was seen a single time. The CDR3 reads CASSLKGQDNEQFF. As DNA, the CDR3 is TGTGCCAGCAGCTTGAAGGGACAGGACAATGAGCAGTTCTTC. The chain is built from TRBV7-9 and TRBJ2-1; 8 nucleotides line up with TRBD1. The CDR3 contains 14 residues. Germline CDR1 SEHNR, CDR2 FQNEAQ (reference sequence). Trimming removed 3 bases from V and 5 bases from J; junction bases left unmatched: 3.